The 24 T cell receptor beta chains given below trace back to one sample, sequenced in a study of response to subunit inactivated influenza vaccine. TCRdb reprocessed the RT-PCR reads with MiXCR, giving one entry per CDR3 protein. This table holds around 490,000 distinct CDR3 sequences, 7.5% to 8.5% found once. The material sequenced was PBMCs from blood, taken about 23 months after vaccination. The source of these receptors is a man aged 50-75 years who received an inactivated influenza vaccine.

V usage is TRBV20-1 and J usage is TRBJ1-2, with D perhaps TRBD1 (6 bases). Germline-derived CDR1 and CDR2 are DFQATT and SNEGSKA (reference sequence). Trimming took 6 bases from V and 7 from J, leaving 21 bases between them. The CDR3 runs to 14 residues. CDR3 residues: CSAGGGRTRRGYTF. The CDR3 region has the DNA TGCAGTGCCGGGGGGGGGCGCACCCGCCGTGGCTACACCTTC.

This clonotype was found many times. The rearrangement joins TRBV7-9 to TRBJ2-7; TRBD2 aligns across 13 bases. The germline gives CDR1 SEHNR, CDR2 FQNEAQ (reference sequence). The CDR3 contains 16 residues. Losses at the gene ends were 5 bases for V and 6 bases for J; bases not matched to a gene: 10. The CDR3 coding sequence is TGTGCCAGCAGCATGGGACTAGCGGGAAAATTGAGCGAGCAGTACTTC. It encodes CASSMGLAGKLSEQYF.

This chain uses TRBV18 with TRBJ1-1; TRBD1 aligns across 9 bases. V was pared by 3 bases and J by 5 bases, with 4 bases of the junction left unmatched. Germline V CDR1 and CDR2: KGHSH, LQKENI. The CDR3 is 14 residues long. The CDR3 is CASSPTTGGTEAFF. The CDR3 DNA reads as TGTGCCAGCTCACCGACGACAGGGGGAACTGAAGCTTTCTTT.

This clonotype was counted a few times. The chain recombines TRBV28 with TRBJ2-7; unclear D gene. Looked up from germline, CDR1 is MDHEN and CDR2 is SYDVKM. The CDR3 spans 12 residues. Trimming cost V 5 bases and J 13 bases, with 18 bases left between them. CDR3 sequence reads: CASSISAAGDYF. CDR3 nucleotides: TGTGCCAGCAGTATATCGGCGGCAGGAGATTACTTC.

This CDR3 is CASRRGQASGNTIYF. CDR3 sequence (DNA): TGTGCCAGCAGAAGGGGACAGGCCTCTGGAAACACCATATATTTT. V and J are TRBV11-1 and TRBJ1-3, with 8 positions matching TRBD1. The germline CDR1 and CDR2 sequences are SGHAT and FQDESV (reference sequence). V shed 6 bases, J shed 0 bases, and the junction held 4 bases outside the gene matches. The CDR3 extends over 15 amino acids.

In nucleotides, the CDR3 is TGCGCCAGCAGCTTGGGGTCAAAGGGTAATGAGCAGTTCTTC. This translates into CASSLGSKGNEQFF. J is TRBJ2-1 and V is TRBV5-1; the D is unclear. Germline CDR1 and CDR2: SGHRS and YFSETQ. V lost 0 bases and J 7 bases, leaving 11 bases between the germline ends. The CDR3 extends over 14 amino acids.

This clonotype has just a few counts. The chain uses TRBV6-1 and TRBJ2-1, with D maybe TRBD2 (6 bases). This CDR3 is 16 amino acids long. V gave up 2 bases and J gave up 2 bases, with 13 bases separating them. Germline V lookup: CDR1 MNHNS, CDR2 SASEGT. In DNA form, the CDR3 reads TGTGCCAGCAGTGAATACGGCGGGAATACCTACAATGAGCAGTTCTTC. Its protein product is CASSEYGGNTYNEQFF.

The chain employs TRBV19 and TRBJ1-5; 7 bases agree with TRBD1. V shed 10 bases and J 2 bases; nucleotides not matched to a gene: 5. This CDR3 has 13 amino acids. The germline CDR1 and CDR2 sequences are LNHDA and SQIVND (reference sequence). CDR3 sequence: CATTGVRNQPQHF. The DNA of the CDR3 is TGTGCCACAACAGGGGTTCGCAATCAGCCCCAGCATTTT. Complete variable domain (other parts from reference TRBV19 and TRBJ1-5): DGGITQSPKYLFRKEGQNVTLSCEQNLNHDAMYWYRQDPGQGLRLIYYSQIVNDFQKGDIAEGYSVSREKKESFPLTVTSAQKNPTAFYLCATTGVRNQPQHFGDGTRLSIL.

The chain couples TRBV30 to TRBJ2-3, with unresolved D. The CDR3 totals 12 residues. The V and J ends lost 3 bases and 6 bases respectively, with 10 bases between them. Germline loops: CDR1 GTSNPN, CDR2 SVGIG (reference sequence). CDR3 nucleotides: TGTGCCTGGAGCGCCAGTAAGGATACGCAGTATTTT. Translated, it gives CAWSASKDTQYF.

This clonotype was seen ten or more times. V and J are TRBV6-2 or TRBV6-3 and TRBJ2-5; 7 bases align to TRBD1. V shed 7 bases, J shed 2 bases, and the junction held 7 bases outside the gene matches. CDR1 is MNHEY, CDR2 SVGEGT, per germline. The CDR3 totals 14 residues. This CDR3 is CASTRDRIQETQYF. The CDR3 nucleotides are TGTGCCAGCACCCGGGACAGAATACAAGAGACCCAGTACTTC.

The chain uses TRBV20-1 and TRBJ2-5; perhaps TRBD2 as D (6 bases). The CDR3 sequence is 12 residues long. V was shortened by 3 bases and J by 2 bases, with 7 bases between the two germline ends. Germline loops: CDR1 DFQATT, CDR2 SNEGSKA (reference sequence). The CDR3 DNA follows: TGCAGTGCTAGCCGGGAGCAAGAGACCCAGTACTTC. Translation gives CSASREQETQYF.

This clonotype turned up a few times. CDR3 loop: CASSPRTGENTEAFF. In DNA, the CDR3 is TGCGCCAGCAGCCCCAGGACAGGGGAGAACACTGAAGCTTTCTTT. The V gene is TRBV5-1, the J gene TRBJ1-1; 9 bases are shared with TRBD1. V lost 4 bases, J lost 1 base, and 5 bases stayed unmatched. CDR1 is SGHRS, CDR2 YFSETQ, per germline. This CDR3 is built from 15 residues.

This clonotype has more than one count but fewer than ten. CDR3 nucleotides: TGTGCCAGCAGCCCCGAGGGAGGGAATGCCTTCAGCACAGATACGCAGTATTTT. Translating it yields CASSPEGGNAFSTDTQYF. The chain joins TRBV9 to TRBJ2-3, with TRBD2 matching 7 bases. V shed 4 bases and J 0 bases; nucleotides not matched to a gene: 14. The CDR3 length is 18 residues. CDR1 and CDR2 from the germline V gene are SGDLS and YYNGEE. Full variable domain (outside the CDR3, taken from reference TRBV9 and TRBJ2-3): DSGVTQTPKHLITATGQRVTLRCSPRSGDLSVYWYQQSLDQGLQFLIQYYNGEERAKGNILERFSAQQFPDLHSELNLSSLELGDSALYFCASSPEGGNAFSTDTQYFGPGTRLTVL.

This clonotype was seen more than once but under ten times. The chain combines TRBV11-2 with TRBJ2-2, with 9 bases that match TRBD2. The CDR3 sequence is 16 residues long. Per germline, CDR1 SGHAT and CDR2 FQNNGV. J lost 7 bases, V lost 1 base, and 7 bases had no gene match. CDR3 amino acids: CASSLVAGGLIGELFF. The DNA for the CDR3 is TGTGCCAGCAGCTTAGTGGCGGGAGGGCTGATCGGGGAGCTGTTTTTT.

The chain recombines TRBV20-1 with TRBJ2-1, with 14 bases that match TRBD2. Trimming cost V 6 bases and J 4 bases; bases outside gene matches: 11. From germline, CDR1 is DFQATT and CDR2 SNEGSKA (reference sequence). This CDR3 has 17 residues. CDR3 nucleotides: TGCAGTGCCACTTCTCGACTAGCGGGAGGGCCTTACAATGAGCAGTTCTTC. The encoded protein is CSATSRLAGGPYNEQFF.

This clonotype was detected many times. The chain combines TRBV7-8 with TRBJ2-3, with D possibly being TRBD2 (6 bases). The ends were cut back, 1 base at V and 0 bases at J, with 14 bases in the middle. This CDR3 is built from 17 residues. The germline gives CDR1 SGHVS, CDR2 FQNEAQ. The CDR3 region is CASSLGYGGISTDTQYF. Here the CDR3 DNA reads TGTGCCAGCAGCTTAGGTTACGGCGGGATTAGCACAGATACGCAGTATTTT. The full variable domain, in which reference TRBV7-8 and TRBJ2-3 provide the parts outside the CDR3, is GAGVSQSPRYKVAKRGQDVALRCDPISGHVSLFWYQQALGQGPEFLTYFQNEAQLDKSGLPSDRFFAERPEGSVSTLKIQRTQQEDSAVYLCASSLGYGGISTDTQYFGPGTRLTVL.

With respect to this clonotype: A read error may be the cause here, since a much bigger clone is one base away. This chain links TRBV28 with TRBJ2-3, with TRBD1 identical over 7 bases. Germline CDR1 and CDR2: MDHEN and SYDVKM. The CDR3 has 14 residues. The CDR3 loop is CASSLRGLTDTKYF. DNA of the CDR3: TGTGCCAGCAGTTTAAGGGGGCTCACAGATACGAAGTATTTT.

This clonotype was found many times. Written as DNA, the CDR3 is TGTGCCAGTAGTATCGGAGGGTACGGTGGCTACACCTTC. It specifies CASSIGGYGGYTF. The J gene is TRBJ1-2, the V gene TRBV19; unclear D gene. Trimming pared 3 bases from V and 7 bases from J, leaving 12 bases between. The CDR3 totals 13 residues. Germline assignment: CDR1 LNHDA and CDR2 SQIVND (reference sequence).

In its sample, this clonotype was seen a few times. This chain joins TRBV3-1 and TRBJ2-1; 8 nucleotides match TRBD2. Trimming at V came to 7 bases and at J to 6 bases, leaving 11 bases not matched to a gene. This CDR3 contains 15 residues. The germline CDR1 and CDR2 sequences are LGHDT and YNNKEL (reference sequence). The CDR3 is CASTGGGPGLNEQFF. The CDR3 DNA is TGTGCCAGCACCGGGGGGGGGCCAGGCCTCAATGAGCAGTTCTTC.

This clonotype was detected a few times. The genes are TRBV20-1 and TRBJ2-7, with 9 bases fitting TRBD1. V was clipped by 5 bases and J by 5 bases; unmatched bases: 7. The CDR3 totals 13 residues. Germline V CDR1 and CDR2: DFQATT, SNEGSKA (reference sequence). As DNA, the CDR3 is TGCAGTGCTCCCGGGACAGGGTTCAACGAGCAGTACTTC. Its translation: CSAPGTGFNEQYF.

V gene TRBV5-1 combines with J gene TRBJ2-7; no clear D gene. V was pared by 2 bases and J by 0 bases, with 12 bases between. Germline assignment: CDR1 SGHRS and CDR2 YFSETQ. The CDR3 is 15 residues long. For the CDR3, the DNA is TGCGCCAGCAGCTTATCTGGAACCAGCTCCTACGAGCAGTACTTC. Translation gives CASSLSGTSSYEQYF.

This clonotype was counted between two and nine times. The chain carries TRBV5-1 and TRBJ2-1; D possibly corresponds to TRBD2 (6 bases). V was trimmed by 1 base and J by 2 bases, leaving 16 bases between them. Germline V CDR1 and CDR2: SGHRS, YFSETQ. The CDR3 is made up of 17 amino acids. The CDR3 sequence: CASSLLGAAGTYNEQFF. CDR3 bases: TGCGCCAGCAGCTTGTTGGGTGCGGCGGGGACCTACAATGAGCAGTTCTTC.

This rearrangement joins TRBV4-3 to TRBJ2-1, with no clear D. Trimming left V 0 bases short and J 12 bases short, with 9 bases between. Germline CDR1 and CDR2: LGHNA and YSLEER. The CDR3 extends over 12 amino acids. DNA of the CDR3: TGCGCCAGCAGCCAAGATTTGGTGGTGCAGTTCTTC. The encoded protein is CASSQDLVVQFF.

This chain connects TRBV3-1 to TRBJ1-3; the D gene is possibly TRBD1 (5 bases). This CDR3 has 17 residues. Trimming removed 1 base from V and 4 bases from J, with 17 bases in between. CDR1 and CDR2 (germline): LGHDT, YNNKEL (reference sequence). CDR3 nucleotides: TGTGCCAGCAGCCAAGCGGGAAGGGGCTTCGTGGGAAACACCATATATTTT. It codes for CASSQAGRGFVGNTIYF.